The T cell receptor (beta chain) described here comes from a study of metastatic and nonmetastatic thyroid tumors. Study results and limitations: A significant increase in TCR beta diversity was reportedly seen in malignant thyroid tumors relative to benign nodules, in blood and tumor.

Ahead of thyroid surgery, no patient had received treatment of any kind. This clone was counted once. Its antigen remains unknown. V lost 1 base to trimming and J lost 0 bases, with 9 bases between them. Germline V gene lookup returns CDR1 SGHAT and CDR2 FQDESV (reference sequence). The CDR3 runs 16 residues. TCRdb reassembled clones from the PCR reads with MiXCR. The table includes 11,000 or so clones, roughly 28% detected once. The TCR originated in a female donor with papillary thyroid cancer or a benign thyroid nodule (not recorded which). Some clones in this sample may be carry-over from other donors' samples. The sequenced sample was tumor tissue. The genes are TRBV11-1 and TRBJ2-2, with a possible D match to TRBD1 (5 bases). The CDR3 DNA reads TGTGCCAGCAGCTTAGGTGGCAGGGCGAACACCGGGGAGCTGTTTTTT. As protein: CASSLGGRANTGELFF. Full variable domain (missing parts from reference TRBV11-1 and TRBJ2-2): EAEVAQSPRYKITEKSQAVAFWCDPISGHATLYWYRQILGQGPELLVQFQDESVVDDSQLPKDRFSAERLKGVDSTLKIQPAELGDSAMYLCASSLGGRANTGELFFGEGSRLTVL.